Detailed here is one TCR beta chain. This CDR3 has 15 amino acids. V gave up 1 base and J gave up 3 bases, with 12 bases separating them. The V gene's germline CDR1 is MGHRA and CDR2 YSYEKL. This specimen comes from a study of OX40 agonist ivuxolimab in advanced cancers. Data came from immunoSEQ multiplex PCR; TCRdb stores just in-frame clones and leaves some out. Among about 36,000 clones, approximately 90% were seen once, and the ten largest hold about 13%. The sequencing here drew on CD4+ or CD8+ T cells sorted from blood, taken in a trial of the OX40 agonist ivuxolimab. The receptor was derived from an adult with an advanced solid tumor such as melanoma, head and neck, liver or kidney cancer. The chain uses TRBV4-1 and TRBJ1-2; D is undetermined. The CDR3 DNA reads TGCGCCAGCAGCCAAGGGTGGGGTATGGACTATGGCTACACCTTC. This encodes CASSQGWGMDYGYTF.